The T cell receptor beta chain under discussion was sequenced for a study of blood T cell repertoires in COVID-19. Study-wide context: Italy, Spain and the United States were the sources of the convalescent and acute COVID-19 samples.

Some clones are missing from TCRdb's copy, which holds only in-frame ones; the method was immunoSEQ multiplex PCR. In the table there are around 250,000 clones, approximately 85% of which are singletons. Germline CDR1 reads SNHLY; CDR2 reads FYNNEI. The ends were cut back, 8 bases at V and 1 base at J, with 5 bases in the middle. The CDR3 runs to 12 residues. Participant-reported clinical history was the basis for cohort assignment. A COVID-19 case had been met by exposed participants during the 2 weeks before study entry. The V gene is TRBV2, the J gene TRBJ2-2; the D is unclear. The TCR originated in a woman aged 45-60 years who had been exposed to COVID-19. The source material was PBMCs or T cells enriched from blood (not recorded which). The CDR3 is CASPQNTGELFF. CDR3 sequence (DNA): TGTGCCAGCCCACAGAACACCGGGGAGCTGTTTTTT.